This TCR beta chain was identified during a study of cytomegalovirus exposure and HLA in healthy donors. Notes on this clone: The antigen is unknown.

With 10 bases removed from V and 0 bases from J, the gap between germline ends came to 19 bases. There are 15 residues in the CDR3. In germline, CDR1 is MNHEY, CDR2 SMNVEV (reference sequence). The study ran its PCR with 60 Vbeta and 13 Jbeta primers. Per the study methods: Later reanalysis found about 78 million unique TCR beta chains, some 10 million of them shared. Generated by immunoSEQ multiplex PCR, the TCRdb table keeps only in-frame clones and is missing some. The V and J calls and clone size come from that table; D and trimming were worked out from the DNA. The top ten hold 1% to 1.5% of the sample, which has 90,000 to 95,000 clones, roughly 80% seen once. Study-wide findings and caveats: It was shown in a later analysis that HLA-associated TCR beta chains were more clonally expanded than other, equally common chains. A link between a missense DCLRE1C variant and TCR beta V- and J-gene trimming emerged from a later analysis. Prediction of most subjects' HLA-A and HLA-B alleles by TCR beta sequences was reportedly accurate.

The sequence was obtained from a girl aged 2 to 9 in good health and CMV-seropositive. V is TRBV27 and J is TRBJ2-7; D is possibly TRBD1 (6 bases). The sample comprised PBMCs. The CDR3 sequence is CATSERDTGSYEQYF. As DNA, the CDR3 is TGTGCCACCTCAGAGAGGGACACCGGCTCCTACGAGCAGTACTTC.